The 24 T cell receptor beta chains below were found in one sample sequenced in a study of blood T cell repertoires in COVID-19. Clones were sequenced by immunoSEQ multiplex PCR, and TCRdb holds only the in-frame ones, with some missing. The sample includes 240,000 or so clones, around 88% of them seen just once. Sequencing used PBMCs or T cells enriched from blood (not recorded which). The receptors originated from a woman aged 45 to 65 who had recovered from COVID-19.

This clone was recorded once. The rearrangement links TRBV27 to TRBJ2-2, with 9 bases fitting TRBD2. The CDR3 length is 16 residues. The V and J ends lost 3 bases and 1 base, in that order; junction bases with no gene match: 3. Germline CDR1 MNHEY, CDR2 SMNVEV (reference sequence). CDR3 loop: CASSFRTSVNTGELFF. Written as DNA, the CDR3 is TGTGCCAGCAGTTTCCGGACTAGCGTGAACACCGGGGAGCTGTTTTTT.

V is TRBV7-9 and J is TRBJ1-6; 9 bases are shared with TRBD1. Germline lookup yields CDR1 SEHNR and CDR2 FQNEAQ (reference sequence). The CDR3 covers 15 residues. The J segment lost 8 bases and the V segment lost 2 bases, leaving 4 bases of the junction unmatched. CDR3 sequence reads: CASSLTRTGDSPLHF. CDR3 nucleotide sequence: TGTGCCAGCAGCTTAACGAGGACAGGGGATTCACCCCTCCACTTT.

The rearrangement links TRBV9 to TRBJ2-7; 8 bases fit TRBD1. CDR3 length: 14 residues. The V gene end was trimmed by 3 bases and the J gene end by 6 bases; junction bases not matched to a gene: 8. Germline V gene data show CDR1 as SGDLS and CDR2 as YYNGEE. CDR3 in amino acids: CASSAGQGFSEQYF. CDR3 DNA sequence: TGTGCCAGCAGCGCCGGACAGGGATTTTCCGAGCAGTACTTC. Full variable domain (outside the CDR3, taken from reference TRBV9 and TRBJ2-7): DSGVTQTPKHLITATGQRVTLRCSPRSGDLSVYWYQQSLDQGLQFLIQYYNGEERAKGNILERFSAQQFPDLHSELNLSSLELGDSALYFCASSAGQGFSEQYFGPGTRLTVT.

The chain couples TRBV7-2 to TRBJ2-1; TRBD2 matches at 7 bases. CDR3 size: 14 residues. J gave up 3 bases and V 5 bases, and 4 bases lay outside the gene matches. CDR1 and CDR2 (germline): SGHTA, FQGNSA. The CDR3, as DNA: TGTGCCAGCAGCCCCCGGGGGGTCTACAATGAGCAGTTCTTC. It is translated as CASSPRGVYNEQFF. Full variable domain (outside the CDR3, taken from reference TRBV7-2 and TRBJ2-1): GAGVSQSPSNKVTEKGKDVELRCDPISGHTALYWYRQSLGQGLEFLIYFQGNSAPDKSGLPSDRFSAERTGGSVSTLTIQRTQQEDSAVYLCASSPRGVYNEQFFGPGTRLTVL.

The chain joins TRBV18 to TRBJ2-5; 9 positions agree with TRBD1. Losses at the gene ends were 0 bases for V and 4 bases for J; bases not matched to a gene: 9. The V gene's germline CDR1 is KGHSH and CDR2 LQKENI. This CDR3 is 17 amino acids long. This CDR3 is CASSPPYEDRGSETQYF. In nucleotides, the CDR3 is TGTGCCAGCTCACCACCTTACGAAGACAGGGGGTCAGAGACCCAGTACTTC.

The chain has TRBV28 and TRBJ2-1; D perhaps matches TRBD1 (6 bases). This CDR3 spans 14 amino acids. Germline values: CDR1 MDHEN, CDR2 SYDVKM. The ends were cut back, 5 bases at V and 7 bases at J, with 15 bases in the middle. The CDR3: CASSDLQGWNEQFF. CDR3 bases: TGTGCCAGCAGTGACCTACAGGGTTGGAATGAGCAGTTCTTC.

A few counts support this clone. The chain has TRBV5-1 and TRBJ1-6, with D possibly TRBD1 on 5 matching bases. The V gene's germline CDR1 is SGHRS and CDR2 YFSETQ. The CDR3 sequence is 16 residues long. The V gene lost 5 bases and the J gene lost 3 bases, with 15 bases spanning the gap. The CDR3 nucleotides are TGCGCCAGCAGTCAGACAGCGAGGAACTATAATTCACCCCTCCACTTT. This translates into CASSQTARNYNSPLHF.

The chain couples TRBV3-1 (or the pseudogene TRBV3-2) to TRBJ1-6; 9 bases fit TRBD1. V trimming: 4 bases; J trimming: 7 bases; junction bases outside the gene matches: 5. The CDR3 length is 15 residues. CDR1 is LGHDT, CDR2 YNNKEL, per germline (reference sequence). For the CDR3, the DNA is TGTGCCAGCAGCCCTTACGGACAGGGGAATTCACCCCTCCACTTT. The encoded protein is CASSPYGQGNSPLHF.

The chain links TRBV27 to TRBJ1-5; 7 bases fit TRBD1. J gave up 5 bases and V 4 bases, and 8 bases lay outside the gene matches. CDR3 length: 15 residues. Germline V gene lookup returns CDR1 MNHEY and CDR2 SMNVEV (reference sequence). CDR3 coding DNA: TGTGCCAGCAGTTACTCACAGGGGCCCCATCAGCCCCAGCATTTT. It translates to CASSYSQGPHQPQHF.

The chain carries TRBV27 and TRBJ1-4; D unclear. V shed 6 bases and J shed 7 bases, with 9 bases lying between them. Germline CDR1 MNHEY, CDR2 SMNVEV (reference sequence). This CDR3 spans 12 amino acids. The CDR3 DNA reads as TGTGCCAGCAGGGGCCGCCTTGAAAAACTGTTTTTT. Its protein is CASRGRLEKLFF.

The V and J genes are TRBV5-8 and TRBJ2-7; D may be TRBD1 (5 bases). CDR3 size: 16 residues. Per germline, CDR1 SGHTS and CDR2 YDEGEE. Trimming left V 0 bases short and J 0 bases short, with 13 bases between. CDR3 amino acids: CASSLAGDRSSYEQYF. The CDR3 nucleotides are TGTGCCAGCAGCTTGGCAGGTGACAGAAGCTCCTACGAGCAGTACTTC.

This chain connects TRBV7-2 to TRBJ2-2; 12 bases line up with TRBD2. This CDR3 is 17 amino acids long. V was clipped by 5 bases and J by 11 bases; unmatched bases: 15. Germline-derived CDR1 and CDR2 are SGHTA and FQGNSA. CDR3: CASSPLQLAGGPGELFF. The CDR3 DNA follows: TGTGCCAGCAGCCCGCTGCAACTAGCGGGGGGACCAGGAGAGCTGTTTTTT.

The chain links TRBV5-1 to TRBJ2-2, with TRBD1 matching over 9 bases. Per the germline V gene, CDR1 is SGHRS and CDR2 is YFSETQ. Germline trimming cut 4 bases from V and 7 bases from J; bases unmatched to any gene: 11. The CDR3 extends over 16 amino acids. In DNA form, the CDR3 reads TGCGCCAGCAGCCGGGGACAGGGTCAGAGCAGCGGGGAGCTGTTTTTT. Translation gives CASSRGQGQSSGELFF.

The chain combines TRBV29-1 with TRBJ1-1, with a possible D match to TRBD1 (6 bases). V lost 7 bases and J lost 0, with 12 bases in between. Germline V gives CDR1 SQVTM, CDR2 ANQGSEA. This CDR3 has 13 amino acids. This CDR3 is CSANRDLNTEAFF. DNA for the CDR3: TGCAGCGCGAACAGGGATCTGAACACTGAAGCTTTCTTT.

This rearrangement joins TRBV25-1 to TRBJ2-7; 12 bases are shared with TRBD2. Per the germline V gene, CDR1 is MGHDK and CDR2 is SYGVNS. The CDR3 is made up of 15 amino acids. J lost 3 bases, V lost 2 bases, and 2 bases had no gene match. CDR3 region: CASSETSGRLYEQYF. The CDR3 DNA sequence: TGTGCCAGCAGTGAAACTAGCGGGAGGCTCTACGAGCAGTACTTC.

This sequence joins TRBV7-9 and TRBJ1-2; perhaps TRBD1 as D (6 bases). Germline CDR1 is SEHNR and CDR2 is FQNEAQ (reference sequence). The CDR3 sequence is 18 residues long. Trimming left V 3 bases short and J 3 bases short, with 23 bases between. CDR3 protein: CASSFNQRLRTAHYGYTF. The CDR3 DNA follows: TGTGCCAGCAGCTTTAATCAGCGGCTACGGACAGCTCACTATGGCTACACCTTC.

The rearrangement links TRBV2 to TRBJ2-1, with 8 bases that match TRBD2. After removal of 5 bases from V and 3 bases from J, the junction contained 3 bases not matched to a gene. The CDR3 has 14 residues. Germline-derived CDR1 and CDR2 are SNHLY and FYNNEI. CDR3 sequence reads: CASSTRGVYNEQFF. For the CDR3, the DNA is TGTGCCAGCAGTACGCGGGGGGTCTACAATGAGCAGTTCTTC.

The V gene is TRBV9, the J gene TRBJ2-5; TRBD2 matches 13 bases. The CDR3 spans 15 residues. Germline loops: CDR1 SGDLS, CDR2 YYNGEE. V lost 4 bases, J lost 3 bases, and 3 bases stayed unmatched. CDR3 loop: CASSSGTSGEETQYF. Here the CDR3 DNA reads TGTGCCAGCAGCTCCGGGACTAGCGGGGAAGAGACCCAGTACTTC.

The chain links TRBV7-6 to TRBJ2-7, with D possibly matching TRBD2 (6 bases). V lost 2 bases and J lost 4, with 9 bases in between. The CDR3 consists of 13 residues. Per germline, CDR1 SGHVS and CDR2 FNYEAQ. CDR3 region: CASSLIAGYEQYF. In nucleotides, the CDR3 is TGTGCCAGCAGCTTAATTGCGGGGTACGAGCAGTACTTC. Variable domain in full (rest from reference TRBV7-6 and TRBJ2-7): GAGVSQSPRYKVTKRGQDVALRCDPISGHVSLYWYRQALGQGPEFLTYFNYEAQQDKSGLPNDRFSAERPEGSISTLTIQRTEQRDSAMYRCASSLIAGYEQYFGPGTRLTVT.

The genes are TRBV27 and TRBJ1-1; possibly TRBD1 for D (5 bases). The germline CDR1 and CDR2 sequences are MNHEY and SMNVEV (reference sequence). CDR3 length: 14 amino acids. V gave up 6 bases and J gave up 5 bases, with 16 bases separating them. The CDR3 DNA sequence: TGTGCCAGCAGCAATTACAGGTTAGGGACTGAAGCTTTCTTT. As protein: CASSNYRLGTEAFF.

The rearrangement joins TRBV4-1 to TRBJ1-2; D call uncertain. V gave up 0 bases and J gave up 3 bases, with 5 bases separating them. The CDR3 runs to 13 residues. The germline CDR1 and CDR2 sequences are MGHRA and YSYEKL. CDR3 DNA: TGCGCCAGCAGCCAAGACACACACTATGGCTACACCTTC. Protein sequence: CASSQDTHYGYTF.

The genes are TRBV19 and TRBJ2-1, with 7 nucleotides matching TRBD2. CDR3 size: 17 residues. J was trimmed by 5 bases and V by 5 bases; bases with no gene match: 15. Germline CDR1 and CDR2: LNHDA and SQIVND (reference sequence). The CDR3 DNA sequence: TGTGCCAGTAGTCGTCGACTAGCCCTAAACCAGAACAATGAGCAGTTCTTC. Amino acids: CASSRRLALNQNNEQFF.

The chain employs TRBV7-3 and TRBJ1-3; a weak D match, TRBD1 (5 bases). Trimming took off 4 bases at V and 0 bases at J, with 16 bases between the two ends. In germline, CDR1 is SGHTA, CDR2 FQGTGA. The length of the CDR3 is 17 residues. This chain's CDR3 is CASSSLGAGSSGNTIYF. CDR3 bases: TGTGCCAGCAGCTCCCTTGGAGCAGGGTCCTCTGGAAACACCATATATTTT.

The chain has TRBV5-4 and TRBJ2-7; 12 bases align to TRBD2. This CDR3 is 15 amino acids long. J lost 6 bases, V lost 4 bases, and 8 bases had no gene match. The germline gives CDR1 SGHNT, CDR2 YYREEE (reference sequence). The CDR3 region has the DNA TGTGCCAGCAGCGGTGGGGGACTAGCGGGTAGCGAGCAGTACTTC. It specifies CASSGGGLAGSEQYF.